This TCR beta chain was obtained from a study of T cells in women clearing cervical HPV infection. Study-level points and caveats: TRBV6-7 abundance was lower in cases than controls (around 0.1% versus 0.15%). Richness differences could reflect unmeasured T-cell content per sample.

The CDR3 loop spans 17 amino acids. Germline loops: CDR1 LGHNA, CDR2 YNFKEQ. All donors had a single incident cervical HPV16 infection, not prevalent. About this clone itself: The target antigen is unknown. Sequence at one end of the junction differs from germline and may be a read error. The CDR3 end lies 3 residues beyond the end of the read and is filled in from the germline J gene.

The protocol was immunoSEQ multiplex PCR, while the TCRdb copy is restricted to in-frame clones and leaves out a portion. This sample's clone table lists approximately 30,000 clones. Source material: blood buffy coat. This clonotype was sampled from a woman between 18 and 70 years old with a cervical HPV16 infection that either progressed to CIN3+ or cleared (not recorded which). This chain connects TRBV4-2 to TRBJ2-2; 9 nucleotides agree with TRBD2. This CDR3 is CASSQERLAANTGELFF. The sequenced part of the CDR3 DNA is TGCGCCAGCAGCCAAGAGAGACTAGCGGCTAACACCGGGGAG.